The T cell receptor beta chain described here comes from a study of T cells in Graves' hyperthyroidism and ophthalmopathy. General study points: A 13 V-J signature model discriminated ophthalmopathy versus stable hyperthyroidism. Most thyroid clonotypes that were expanded above 0.001 also turned up in blood.

Each patient was aged 18 to 65 and had newly diagnosed hyperthyroidism of under 2 months' duration. PBMCs were obtained from 10 ml fresh peripheral blood. CDR1 and CDR2 (germline): DFQATT, SNEGSKA (reference sequence). CDR3 length: 14 amino acids. V gave up 1 base and J gave up 5 bases; unmatched junction bases: 5. This clonotype was observed many times. Its antigen is not known. RNA transcripts were the template for amplifying TCR beta CDR3 regions. With the HTBI primer set, the TCR CDR3 went through a first round of RT-PCR. TCRdb redid the calling of the multiplex PCR reads with MiXCR, one entry per CDR3 protein. The sample gives about 320,000 distinct CDR3 sequences, around 17% of which show up once; around a third is in the top ten.

The chain has TRBV20-1 and TRBJ2-5; 9 bases match TRBD2. The specimen was blood. This receptor was identified in a man aged 25-45 years with Graves' hyperthyroidism. CDR3 bases: TGCAGTGCTAGAGGGGGACTAGCCCCCGAGACCCAGTACTTC. Translated, it gives CSARGGLAPETQYF.